In this sample, the clone carrying this TCR beta chain turned up many times. The sample comes from a study of T cells in Graves' hyperthyroidism and ophthalmopathy. Background on the study: Initial diagnosis, before any treatment, was when peripheral blood was collected.

Researchers barred patients who had uncontrolled infection, other autoimmune disease, pregnancy or lactation. The CDR3 consists of 11 residues. Between the trimmed V and J ends, which lost 4 bases and 7 bases, there was a span of 7 bases. Germline lookup yields CDR1 SEHNR and CDR2 FQNEAQ (reference sequence). RNA transcripts provided the source from which TCR beta CDR3 regions were amplified. Carried out on the TCR CDR3, a first-round RT-PCR used the HTBI primer set. TCRdb used MiXCR to reprocess the multiplex PCR reads, holding one entry per CDR3 protein. The sample has about 500,000 distinct CDR3 sequences, under 15% seen once.

The material sequenced was blood. The gene calls are TRBV7-9 and TRBJ1-1, with D perhaps TRBD1 (5 bases). The sequence derives from a woman aged 18-35 years with Graves' hyperthyroidism. For the CDR3, the DNA is TGTGCCAGCAGCTATGACAGTGAAGCTTTCTTT. Its translation is CASSYDSEAFF.